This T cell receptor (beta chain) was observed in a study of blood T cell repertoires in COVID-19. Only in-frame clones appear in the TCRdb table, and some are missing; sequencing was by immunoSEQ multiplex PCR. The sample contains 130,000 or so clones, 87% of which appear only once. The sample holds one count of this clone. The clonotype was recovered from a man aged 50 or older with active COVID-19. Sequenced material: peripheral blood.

CDR3 region: CASSEGRWVETQYF. CDR3 coding DNA: TGTGCCAGCAGTGAAGGGAGATGGGTAGAGACCCAGTACTTC. This sequence joins TRBV2 and TRBJ2-5; D is ambiguous. The germline V gene has CDR1 SNHLY and CDR2 FYNNEI. The CDR3 totals 14 residues. V shed 1 base and J shed 4 bases, with 10 bases lying between them.